These 15 T cell receptor beta chains came from one sample sequenced in a study of vaccination effects on CD4 cells after COVID-19. Sequencing followed a ViraFEST assay step that expanded antigen-specific CD4+ T cells with viral peptide pools. When about ten days of culture had elapsed, CD4+ T cells were isolated. A positive SARS-CoV-2 PCR test fell between March and December 2020. This table comes from immunoSEQ multiplex PCR, and its TCRdb copy is limited to in-frame clones, with some not included. The data contain around 47,000 clones, around 70% of them seen just once; the ten biggest clones take up 25% to 35%. These TCRs are of unknown antigen specificity. The sequences come from CD4+ T cells from PBMCs cultured with a peptide pool, collected before COVID-19 vaccination. All receptors derive from a human donor who had a prior SARS-CoV-2 infection.

Concerning this clone itself: This specimen includes other DNA sequences encoding the same CDR3. The chain uses TRBV20-1 and TRBJ1-2; D remains unclear. The germline V and J ends were trimmed by 3 bases and 4 bases, with 6 bases remaining between them. The CDR3 runs to 11 residues. Germline loops: CDR1 DFQATT, CDR2 SNEGSKA (reference sequence). CDR3 sequence (DNA): TGCAGTGCTAGCAGAAGCTATGGCTACACCTTC. Translating gives CSASRSYGYTF.

The chain employs TRBV6-5 and TRBJ2-7, with 9 bases fitting TRBD2. Germline V gene sequence: CDR1 MNHEY, CDR2 SVGAGI. There are 14 residues in the CDR3. Trimming cost V 4 bases and J 5 bases; bases outside gene matches: 6. This CDR3 reads CASSWGASGDEQYF. Written as DNA, the CDR3 is TGTGCCAGCAGTTGGGGGGCTAGCGGGGACGAGCAGTACTTC.

The rearrangement joins TRBV4-3 to TRBJ1-4, with 8 nucleotides matching TRBD1. Germline CDR1 is LGHNA and CDR2 is YSLEER. This CDR3 region has 14 residues. V shed 6 bases, J shed 7 bases, and the junction held 7 bases outside the gene matches. The CDR3: CASSRQGASEKLFF. Written as DNA, the CDR3 is TGCGCCAGCAGTCGGCAGGGGGCTTCTGAAAAACTGTTTTTT.

This clone was recorded once. The rearrangement uses TRBV7-2 and TRBJ2-7; TRBD1 or TRBD2 may be the D gene (5 bases each). The germline gives CDR1 SGHTA, CDR2 FQGNSA. The CDR3 length is 14 residues. The germline V and J ends were trimmed by 3 bases and 5 bases, with 14 bases remaining between them. CDR3 loop: CASSFGDGFDEQYF. The DNA for the CDR3 is TGTGCCAGCAGCTTTGGGGACGGATTTGACGAGCAGTACTTC. Combining the CDR3 with reference TRBV7-2 and TRBJ2-7 gives the whole variable domain GAGVSQSPSNKVTEKGKDVELRCDPISGHTALYWYRQSLGQGLEFLIYFQGNSAPDKSGLPSDRFSAERTGGSVSTLTIQRTQQEDSAVYLCASSFGDGFDEQYFGPGTRLTVT.

The rearrangement links TRBV3-1 (or the pseudogene TRBV3-2) to TRBJ2-5; maybe TRBD2 (6 bases). Trimming left V 2 bases short and J 5 bases short, with 18 bases between. CDR3 length: 16 residues. Germline-derived CDR1 and CDR2 are LGHDT and YNNKEL (reference sequence). CDR3 residues: CASSQRLAGWGETQYF. CDR3 bases: TGTGCCAGCAGCCAAAGACTGGCGGGATGGGGGGAGACCCAGTACTTC.

This chain connects TRBV5-5 to TRBJ1-2; TRBD1 aligns across 7 bases. This CDR3 has 16 amino acids. The V gene end was trimmed by 4 bases and the J gene end by 3 bases; junction bases not matched to a gene: 12. CDR1 is SGHKS, CDR2 YYEKEE, per germline (reference sequence). This chain's CDR3 is CASSPDVDRVHYGYTF. The DNA of the CDR3 is TGTGCCAGCAGCCCTGACGTCGACAGGGTTCACTATGGCTACACCTTC.

This clone has only one observation. The chain uses TRBV5-1 and TRBJ2-3, with TRBD2 matching 8 bases. The CDR3 length is 15 residues. The junction had 10 bases not matched to a gene; V was cut back by 4 bases and J by 6 bases. Germline assignment: CDR1 SGHRS and CDR2 YFSETQ. The CDR3 here is CASSPSSGTGDTQYF. CDR3 in DNA: TGCGCCAGCAGCCCCAGTAGCGGGACCGGTGATACGCAGTATTTT.

The sample holds a few counts of this clone. J is TRBJ2-5 and V is TRBV5-6; 8 bases line up with TRBD1. This CDR3 comprises 14 residues. With V trimmed by 3 bases and J by 2 bases, 3 bases remained unmatched. Germline CDR1 and CDR2: SGHDT and YYEEEE. Here the CDR3 reads CASSSQGAQETQYF. CDR3 DNA: TGTGCCAGCAGCTCTCAGGGGGCTCAAGAGACCCAGTACTTC.

CDR3 nucleotides: TGTGCCAGCGGAACAGGGGGATACACCATATATTTT. This gives the protein CASGTGGYTIYF. The rearrangement uses TRBV28 and TRBJ1-3; 8 bases map to TRBD1. The CDR3 totals 12 residues. CDR1 is MDHEN, CDR2 SYDVKM, per germline. The ends lost 8 bases at V and 8 bases at J; junction bases unmatched: 5.

This clone was observed a handful of times. V gene TRBV7-9 combines with J gene TRBJ1-2, with D unresolved. Per germline, CDR1 SEHNR and CDR2 FQNEAQ (reference sequence). The CDR3 sequence is 14 residues long. Trimming left V 5 bases short and J 2 bases short, with 12 bases between. The CDR3 sequence: CASSTQDGNYGYTF. The CDR3 DNA sequence: TGTGCCAGCAGCACTCAAGACGGCAACTATGGCTACACCTTC.

The rearrangement joins TRBV30 to TRBJ1-2; the D gene is possibly TRBD1 (5 bases). CDR3 size: 12 residues. Germline CDR1 is GTSNPN and CDR2 is SVGIG (reference sequence). V was clipped by 3 bases and J by 8 bases, with 13 bases between them. Here the CDR3 reads CAWRDGGYGYTF. In DNA form, the CDR3 reads TGTGCCTGGAGGGATGGGGGGTACGGCTACACCTTC.

The sample holds a few counts of this clone. This chain links TRBV2 with TRBJ2-1, with 10 bases fitting TRBD1. Trimming took 3 bases from V and 5 from J; bases not matched to a gene: 4. Germline CDR1 and CDR2: SNHLY and FYNNEI. The CDR3 is made up of 15 amino acids. This CDR3 is CASSDDRGPHNEQFF. CDR3 nucleotide sequence: TGTGCCAGCAGTGACGACAGGGGGCCCCACAATGAGCAGTTCTTC.

This chain connects TRBV13 to TRBJ2-7; D is uncertain. Germline CDR1 is PRHDT and CDR2 is FYEKMQ (reference sequence). CDR3 length: 14 residues. V was trimmed by 0 bases and J by 5 bases, leaving 11 bases between them. CDR3 sequence: CASSLGRPGHEQYF. In DNA form, the CDR3 reads TGTGCCAGCAGCTTAGGCCGTCCGGGCCACGAGCAGTACTTC.

This clone was seen a single time. The V gene is TRBV4-2, the J gene TRBJ2-1, with TRBD2 as a possible D gene (5 bases). CDR3 length: 16 amino acids. Trimming removed 3 bases from V and 8 bases from J, with 20 bases in between. Germline-derived CDR1 and CDR2 are LGHNA and YNFKEQ. The CDR3 nucleotides are TGTGCCAGCAGCCAGTTAGGACTGGCGGGTTCAGATGAGCAGTTCTTC. The encoded protein is CASSQLGLAGSDEQFF.

The rearrangement links TRBV14 to TRBJ2-2, with D possibly being TRBD2 (7 bases). In germline, CDR1 is SGHDN, CDR2 FVKESK. This CDR3 contains 14 residues. Trimming removed 4 bases at V and 5 bases at J, with 11 bases between. The CDR3 reads CASSLQGGTGELFF. The CDR3 DNA reads TGTGCCAGCAGCCTACAGGGAGGGACCGGGGAGCTGTTTTTT.